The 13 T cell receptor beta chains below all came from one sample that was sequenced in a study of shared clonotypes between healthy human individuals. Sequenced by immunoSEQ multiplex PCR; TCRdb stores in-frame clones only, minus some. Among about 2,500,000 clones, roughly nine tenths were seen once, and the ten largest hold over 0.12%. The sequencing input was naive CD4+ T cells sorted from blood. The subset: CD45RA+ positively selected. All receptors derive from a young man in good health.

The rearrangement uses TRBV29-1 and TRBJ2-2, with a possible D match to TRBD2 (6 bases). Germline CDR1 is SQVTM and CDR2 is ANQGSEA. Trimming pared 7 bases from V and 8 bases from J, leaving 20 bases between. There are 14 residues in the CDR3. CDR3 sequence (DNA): TGCAGCGCAAATGGCGGAGGGGCCCAGGGGGAGCTGTTTTTT. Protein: CSANGGGAQGELFF.

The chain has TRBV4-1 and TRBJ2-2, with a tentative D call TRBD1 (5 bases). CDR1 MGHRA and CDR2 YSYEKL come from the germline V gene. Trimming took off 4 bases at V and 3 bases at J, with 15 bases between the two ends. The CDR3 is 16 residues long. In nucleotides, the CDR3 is TGCGCCAGCAGCCCTAACTCCCTAGGGGACACCGGGGAGCTGTTTTTT. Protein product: CASSPNSLGDTGELFF.

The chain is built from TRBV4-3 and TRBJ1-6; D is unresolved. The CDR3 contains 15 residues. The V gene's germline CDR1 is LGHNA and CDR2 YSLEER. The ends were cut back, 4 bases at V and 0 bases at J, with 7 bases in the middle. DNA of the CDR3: TGCGCCAGCAGCCCGGGGAGCTCCTATAATTCACCCCTCCACTTT. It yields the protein CASSPGSSYNSPLHF.

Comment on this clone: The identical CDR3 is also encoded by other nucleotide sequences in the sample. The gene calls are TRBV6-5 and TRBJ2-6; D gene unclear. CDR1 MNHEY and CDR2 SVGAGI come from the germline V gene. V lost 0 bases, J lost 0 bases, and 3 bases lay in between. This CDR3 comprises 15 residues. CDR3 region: CASSYSSSGANVLTF. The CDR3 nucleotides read TGTGCCAGCAGTTACTCGTCCTCTGGGGCCAACGTCCTGACTTTC.

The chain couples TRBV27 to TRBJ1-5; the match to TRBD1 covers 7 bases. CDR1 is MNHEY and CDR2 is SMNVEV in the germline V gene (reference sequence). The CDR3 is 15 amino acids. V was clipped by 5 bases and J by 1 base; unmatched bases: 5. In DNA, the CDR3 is TGTGCCAGCAGTCTTCCGGGACAGAGCAATCAGCCCCAGCATTTT. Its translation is CASSLPGQSNQPQHF.

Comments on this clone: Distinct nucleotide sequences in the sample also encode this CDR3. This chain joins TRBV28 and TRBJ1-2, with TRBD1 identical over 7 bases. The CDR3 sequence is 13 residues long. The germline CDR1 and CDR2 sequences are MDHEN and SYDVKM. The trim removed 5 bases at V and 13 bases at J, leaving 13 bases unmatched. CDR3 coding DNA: TGTGCCAGCAGTGATGCGACAGGGTTTTTTCCCACCTTC. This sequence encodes CASSDATGFFPTF.

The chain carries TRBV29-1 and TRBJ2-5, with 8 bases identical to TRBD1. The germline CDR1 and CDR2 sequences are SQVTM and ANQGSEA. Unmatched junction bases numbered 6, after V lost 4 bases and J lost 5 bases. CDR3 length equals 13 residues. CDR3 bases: TGCAGCGTTGGGCAGGGGGCTAGGGAGACCCAGTACTTC. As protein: CSVGQGARETQYF.

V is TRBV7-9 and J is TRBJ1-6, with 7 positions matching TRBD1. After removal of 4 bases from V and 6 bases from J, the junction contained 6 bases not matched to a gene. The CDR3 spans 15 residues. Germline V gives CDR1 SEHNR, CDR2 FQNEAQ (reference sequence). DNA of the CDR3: TGTGCCAGCAGCTCCCGACAGGGAGGTAATTCACCCCTCCACTTT. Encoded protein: CASSSRQGGNSPLHF.

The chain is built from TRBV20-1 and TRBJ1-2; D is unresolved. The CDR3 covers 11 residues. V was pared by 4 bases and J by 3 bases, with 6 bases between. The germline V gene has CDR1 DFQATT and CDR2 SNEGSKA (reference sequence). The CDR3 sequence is CSATPDYGYTF. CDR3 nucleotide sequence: TGCAGTGCTACGCCCGACTATGGCTACACCTTC.

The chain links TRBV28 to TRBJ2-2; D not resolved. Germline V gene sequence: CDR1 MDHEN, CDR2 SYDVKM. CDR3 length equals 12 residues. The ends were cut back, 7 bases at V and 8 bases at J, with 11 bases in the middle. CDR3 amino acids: CASTRQGGELFF. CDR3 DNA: TGTGCCAGCACCCGACAAGGTGGGGAGCTGTTTTTT.

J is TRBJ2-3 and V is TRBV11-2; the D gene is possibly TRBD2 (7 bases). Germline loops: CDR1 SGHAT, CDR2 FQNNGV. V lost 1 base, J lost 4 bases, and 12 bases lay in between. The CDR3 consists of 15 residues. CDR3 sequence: CASSLGGGWADTQYF. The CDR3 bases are TGTGCCAGCAGCTTAGGGGGGGGCTGGGCAGATACGCAGTATTTT.

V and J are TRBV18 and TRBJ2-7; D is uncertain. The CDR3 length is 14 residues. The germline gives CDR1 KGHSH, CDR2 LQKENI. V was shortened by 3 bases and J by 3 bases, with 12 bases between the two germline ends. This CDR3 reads CASSPLLSSYEQYF. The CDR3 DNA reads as TGTGCCAGCTCACCGCTACTCTCTAGCTACGAGCAGTACTTC. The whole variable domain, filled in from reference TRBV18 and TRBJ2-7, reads NAGVMQNPRHLVRRRGQEARLRCSPMKGHSHVYWYRQLPEEGLKFMVYLQKENIIDESGMPKERFSAEFPKEGPSILRIQQVVRGDSAAYFCASSPLLSSYEQYFGPGTRLTVT.

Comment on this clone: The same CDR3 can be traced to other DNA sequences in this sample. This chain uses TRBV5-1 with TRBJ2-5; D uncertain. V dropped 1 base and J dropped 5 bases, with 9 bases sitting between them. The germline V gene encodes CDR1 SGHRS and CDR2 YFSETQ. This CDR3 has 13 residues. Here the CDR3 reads CASSLNRAETQYF. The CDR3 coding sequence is TGCGCCAGCAGCTTGAATCGGGCGGAGACCCAGTACTTC.